Ten or more counts support the clone carrying this TCR beta chain. The entry originates in a study of shared clonotypes between healthy human individuals. Profiled with immunoSEQ multiplex PCR; TCRdb holds only in-frame clones, not every one. This sample yields approximately 500,000 clones, of which over 70% are seen a single time; 10% to 15% belongs to the top ten. Trimming left V 7 bases short and J 7 bases short, with 19 bases between. Germline CDR1 MDHEN, CDR2 SYDVKM. The CDR3 spans 15 residues. The chain carries TRBV28 and TRBJ1-4; the D gene is possibly TRBD1 (6 bases). This clonotype was sampled from a woman aged 40 to 55 in good health. Some clones in this sample may be carry-over from other donors' samples. The specimen sequenced was PBMCs. The CDR3 nucleotides read TGTGCCAGCAACCTCAACGGGCAGGGGAGTGAAAAACTGTTTTTT. It encodes CASNLNGQGSEKLFF. The complete variable domain, with remaining parts taken from reference TRBV28 and TRBJ1-4, reads DVKVTQSSRYLVKRTGEKVFLECVQDMDHENMFWYRQDPGLGLRLIYFSYDVKMKEKGDIPEGYSVSREKKERFSLILESASTNQTSMYLCASNLNGQGSEKLFFGSGTQLSVL.